This T cell receptor beta chain was retrieved from a study of blood T cell repertoires in COVID-19. Across the study: T cells, B-cell-depleted T cells, or PBMCs supplied cDNA or gDNA.

As handled by the study authors: Amplification from reference gene primers served as the basis for estimated nucleated cell counts. Method: immunoSEQ multiplex PCR; TCRdb's copy keeps in-frame clones and lacks some. The DNA was the basis for D and trimming; V, J and clone size are from that table. The repertoire holds under 95,000 clones, with approximately 88% as singletons. Trimming removed 0 bases at V and 5 bases at J, with 5 bases between. This CDR3 region has 13 residues. Germline assignment: CDR1 LGHNA and CDR2 YSLEER. Sequenced sample: peripheral blood. The chain uses TRBV4-3 and TRBJ1-5; D gene unclear. The clonotype was recovered from a man aged 55 to 70 with acute or convalescent COVID-19. Here the CDR3 reads CASSQEGDQPQHF. The CDR3 nucleotides read TGCGCCAGCAGCCAAGAGGGAGATCAGCCCCAGCATTTT.